A selection of T cell receptor beta chains follows, all from one sample in a study of OX40 agonist ivuxolimab in advanced cancers. Sequencing used immunoSEQ multiplex PCR; TCRdb keeps in-frame clones, though not all of them. The sample lists tens of thousands of clones; about nine tenths were seen once. Source: CD4+ or CD8+ T cells sorted from blood, taken in a trial of the OX40 agonist ivuxolimab. The receptors here all came from an adult with an advanced solid tumor such as melanoma, head and neck, liver or kidney cancer. The CDR3 runs from the conserved cysteine through the conserved F or W.

v_call,j_call,cdr3_aa
TRBV19,TRBJ2-7,CASSMFLAGSYEQYF
TRBV6-5,TRBJ2-7,CASSESPHEQYF
TRBV7-9,TRBJ2-1,CASSLELAGGNEQFF
TRBV4-1,TRBJ2-3,CASSQADTQYF
TRBV19,TRBJ1-5,CASRQDPSNQPQHF
TRBV7-9,TRBJ1-1,CASSPPPDRAETEAFF
TRBV6-1,TRBJ2-1,CASSARLAGYNEQFF
TRBV15,TRBJ1-5,CATSRDFGNQPQHF
TRBV6-5,TRBJ2-7,CASSYGNSYEQYF
TRBV28,TRBJ1-4,CASSLGVGATNEKLFF
TRBV6-6,TRBJ1-5,CASTDREYQPQHF
TRBV9,TRBJ2-1,CASSVARGTGNEQFF